The 32 T cell receptor beta chains listed next were all sequenced from one sample in a study of T cells expressing NK-cell markers. Using the 5' RACE reads, TCRdb records one entry per CDR3 protein without DNA. The sample holds hundreds of thousands of distinct CDR3 sequences. Material: blood T cells: a sorted CD56 or NKG2C T cell subset, CD4+ or CD8+ T cells, or bulk PBMC T cells (not recorded which). Source of these receptors: a man between 18 and 29 years old in good health.

The rearrangement uses TRBV7-2 and TRBJ2-1; TCRdb lists TRBD2, though no DNA is available to test this call. Germline CDR1 reads SGHTA; CDR2 reads FQGNSA. CDR3 length: 12 residues. CDR3 region: CASTSGPGEQFF.

V is TRBV7-6 and J is TRBJ2-1; TCRdb's D call of TRBD1 is untestable without DNA. The CDR3 is 20 residues long. Germline CDR1 reads SGHVS; CDR2 reads FNYEAQ. The CDR3: CASSLRGGQGVGRTYNEQFF.

The rearrangement uses TRBV14 and TRBJ1-2; the TRBD1 assignment by TCRdb is unverifiable without DNA. The CDR3 has 14 amino acids. Germline loops: CDR1 SGHDN, CDR2 FVKESK. CDR3: CASSPKTGFYGYTF.

This sequence joins TRBV15 and TRBJ1-5. Germline CDR1 LNHNV, CDR2 YYDKDF (reference sequence). The CDR3 runs 16 residues. CDR3 residues: CATYPSQLRGNQPQHF.

The gene calls are TRBV20-1 and TRBJ1-4. This CDR3 has 16 amino acids. Germline CDR1 and CDR2: DFQATT and SNEGSKA (reference sequence). The CDR3 is CSARRRTLATNEKLFF.

The chain joins TRBV12-3 or TRBV12-4 to TRBJ2-1; the D call from TCRdb, TRBD2, cannot be confirmed without DNA. CDR3 size: 18 residues. This chain's CDR3 is CASSFFSGSGSSYNEQFF.

The gene calls are TRBV20-1 and TRBJ2-1; the D call from TCRdb, TRBD2, cannot be confirmed without DNA. Germline loops: CDR1 DFQATT, CDR2 SNEGSKA (reference sequence). This CDR3 spans 13 amino acids. The CDR3 loop reads CSARGPWGSEQFF.

This chain uses TRBV14 with TRBJ2-1; TCRdb calls TRBD2, which cannot be checked without DNA. Germline CDR1 is SGHDN and CDR2 is FVKESK. This CDR3 has 16 amino acids. The CDR3 spells CASSRAGRSVYNEQFF.

The chain employs TRBV12-3 or TRBV12-4 and TRBJ2-1; TCRdb indicates TRBD2, and absent DNA this call remains unverified. The CDR3 totals 16 residues. CDR3 region: CASSPRLAGPGNEQFF.

The gene calls are TRBV10-3 and TRBJ2-3; TCRdb returns TRBD1, unconfirmable since there is no DNA. This CDR3 region has 14 residues. Germline loops: CDR1 ENHRY, CDR2 SYGVKD. CDR3 sequence: CAISPGNITDTQYF.

The V and J genes are TRBV7-9 and TRBJ2-1; the TCRdb D gene call, TRBD2, has no DNA to confirm it. CDR1 and CDR2 (germline): SEHNR, FQNEAQ (reference sequence). This CDR3 contains 15 residues. The CDR3 protein is CASSPQRGGDNEQFF.

The gene calls are TRBV4-1 and TRBJ2-3; without DNA, the TCRdb call of TRBD1 cannot be checked. The germline V gene encodes CDR1 MGHRA and CDR2 YSYEKL. The CDR3 loop spans 15 amino acids. CDR3 residues: CASSQPGTGADTQYF.

This chain links TRBV7-4 with TRBJ2-4; TCRdb designates TRBD1, a call that cannot be tested without DNA. In germline, CDR1 is SGHVT, CDR2 SQSDAQ. The length of the CDR3 is 17 residues. CDR3 loop: CASSCEERQLAKNIQYF.

The rearrangement links TRBV3-1 to TRBJ2-6; TCRdb calls TRBD2, which cannot be checked without DNA. The CDR3 has 18 residues. Germline lookup yields CDR1 LGHDT and CDR2 YNNKEL (reference sequence). This CDR3 is CASSQDGSGRSGANVLTF.

V usage is TRBV7-9 and J usage is TRBJ2-1; TCRdb's D call, TRBD1, is unchecked because there is no DNA. This CDR3 has 14 residues. CDR1 and CDR2 from the germline V gene are SEHNR and FQNEAQ (reference sequence). The CDR3 is CASSRGTERHEQFF.

The chain recombines TRBV7-6 with TRBJ2-5; TCRdb indicates TRBD2, and absent DNA this call remains unverified. The germline CDR1 and CDR2 sequences are SGHVS and FNYEAQ. The CDR3 extends over 19 amino acids. The CDR3 is CASSLKGIGTSGHQETQYF.

The chain employs TRBV12-3 or TRBV12-4 and TRBJ1-2; without DNA, the TCRdb call of TRBD1 cannot be checked. CDR3 length: 15 amino acids. CDR3 loop: CASSLAHRGRGGYTF.

The chain couples TRBV12-3 or TRBV12-4 to TRBJ1-3. There are 14 residues in the CDR3. This CDR3 reads CASKNENSGNTIYF.

V and J are TRBV3-1 and TRBJ2-1. Germline values: CDR1 LGHDT, CDR2 YNNKEL (reference sequence). This CDR3 has 14 residues. The chain's CDR3 is CASSQDRVANEQFF.

V usage is TRBV4-2 and J usage is TRBJ2-3; TCRdb lists TRBD2, though no DNA is available to test this call. CDR3 length: 14 amino acids. In germline, CDR1 is LGHNA, CDR2 YNFKEQ. The CDR3: CASSRGTVTDTQYF.

This chain connects TRBV29-1 to TRBJ2-3; TCRdb proposes TRBD1, but this gene call is untestable without DNA. Germline loops: CDR1 SQVTM, CDR2 ANQGSEA. CDR3 length equals 15 residues. CDR3 in amino acids: CSVEGMDRGIDTQYF.

V gene TRBV5-6 combines with J gene TRBJ2-7; TCRdb indicates TRBD2, and absent DNA this call remains unverified. The length of the CDR3 is 15 residues. In germline, CDR1 is SGHDT, CDR2 YYEEEE. CDR3 sequence reads: CASSIPGEAPYEQYF.

This chain joins TRBV2 and TRBJ2-5. This CDR3 has 15 amino acids. Germline CDR1 SNHLY, CDR2 FYNNEI. The CDR3: CASSENLPFQETQYF.

The chain has TRBV7-2 and TRBJ1-3; TCRdb reports TRBD1, a call that lacks DNA to check it against. CDR1 and CDR2 from the germline V gene are SGHTA and FQGNSA. The CDR3 runs to 12 residues. The chain's CDR3 is CAAGQVRNTIYF.

Here the CDR3 reads CASSFRTGPETQYF. This chain connects TRBV19 to TRBJ2-5; TCRdb names TRBD1, which stays unverified in the absence of DNA. The CDR3 runs 14 residues. Looked up from germline, CDR1 is LNHDA and CDR2 is SQIVND (reference sequence).

The chain joins TRBV30 to TRBJ2-1; TCRdb calls TRBD2, which cannot be checked without DNA. Germline assignment: CDR1 GTSNPN and CDR2 SVGIG (reference sequence). This CDR3 spans 14 amino acids. The CDR3 loop is CAWSNGLDYNEQFF.

The chain couples TRBV12-3 or TRBV12-4 to TRBJ1-2; TCRdb designates TRBD1, a call that cannot be tested without DNA. The CDR3 runs 13 residues. The CDR3 is CAIPRQVAYGYTF.

This chain links TRBV7-9 with TRBJ2-1. The germline gives CDR1 SEHNR, CDR2 FQNEAQ (reference sequence). The CDR3 is made up of 16 amino acids. CDR3 residues: CASSLTTSAVYNEQFF.

The rearrangement uses TRBV11-2 and TRBJ2-1; TCRdb indicates TRBD1, and absent DNA this call remains unverified. The CDR3 loop spans 17 amino acids. The V gene's germline CDR1 is SGHAT and CDR2 FQNNGV. CDR3 in amino acids: CASSFGPTGQINNEQFF.

The genes are TRBV6-1 and TRBJ1-1. Germline V CDR1 and CDR2: MNHNS, SASEGT. This CDR3 comprises 14 residues. The CDR3 loop reads CASSPRWLNTEAFF.

CDR3: CASSLSLQQGLAAQETQYF. The chain uses TRBV5-4 and TRBJ2-5; with no DNA, the TCRdb D assignment of TRBD2 cannot be verified. The CDR3 length is 19 residues. Looked up from germline, CDR1 is SGHNT and CDR2 is YYREEE (reference sequence).

The chain couples TRBV5-1 to TRBJ1-2; TCRdb's D gene call, TRBD1, goes unchecked for lack of DNA. Germline V CDR1 and CDR2: SGHRS, YFSETQ. CDR3 length equals 14 residues. The CDR3 loop is CASSFSGTGTRYTF.